This T cell receptor beta chain was identified in a study of neoadjuvant nivolumab and ipilimumab in lung cancer. Study details: Patients got nivolumab 3 mg/kg on days 1, 15 and 29; combination added ipilimumab 1 mg/kg day 1. General study points: Compared with tumor-adjacent uninvolved lung, resected tumors showed greater richness and clonality. Blood richness before therapy tracked richness in tumors resected after neoadjuvant therapy.

In its sample, this clone was seen once. The antigen remains undetermined. This CDR3 comprises 12 residues. V lost 2 bases to trimming and J lost 8 bases, with 9 bases between them. CDR1 SGHTA and CDR2 FQGNSA come from the germline V gene. Generated by immunoSEQ multiplex PCR, the TCRdb table keeps only in-frame clones and is missing some. The sample contains roughly 20,000 clones, around 87% of which appear only once. This sequence was found in an adult with non-small cell lung cancer. The chain couples TRBV7-2 to TRBJ1-1; D is uncertain. Here the sequenced sample was peripheral blood, taken before neoadjuvant nivolumab, alone or with ipilimumab. The chain's CDR3 is CASSLRGREAFF. The CDR3 bases are TGTGCCAGCAGCTTACGGGGAAGGGAAGCTTTCTTT.